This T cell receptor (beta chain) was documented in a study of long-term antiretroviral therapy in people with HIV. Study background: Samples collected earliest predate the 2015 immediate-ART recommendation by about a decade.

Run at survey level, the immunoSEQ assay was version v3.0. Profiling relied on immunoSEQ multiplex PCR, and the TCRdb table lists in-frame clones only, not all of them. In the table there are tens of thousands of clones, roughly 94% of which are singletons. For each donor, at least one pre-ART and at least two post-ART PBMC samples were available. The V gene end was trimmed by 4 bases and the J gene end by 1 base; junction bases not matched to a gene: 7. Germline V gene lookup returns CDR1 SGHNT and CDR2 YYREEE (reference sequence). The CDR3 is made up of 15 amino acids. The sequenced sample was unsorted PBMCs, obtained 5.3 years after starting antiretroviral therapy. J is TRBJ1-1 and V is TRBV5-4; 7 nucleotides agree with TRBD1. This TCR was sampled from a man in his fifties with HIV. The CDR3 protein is CASSRGEGANTEAFF. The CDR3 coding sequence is TGTGCCAGCAGCCGTGGGGAGGGGGCGAACACTGAAGCTTTCTTT.